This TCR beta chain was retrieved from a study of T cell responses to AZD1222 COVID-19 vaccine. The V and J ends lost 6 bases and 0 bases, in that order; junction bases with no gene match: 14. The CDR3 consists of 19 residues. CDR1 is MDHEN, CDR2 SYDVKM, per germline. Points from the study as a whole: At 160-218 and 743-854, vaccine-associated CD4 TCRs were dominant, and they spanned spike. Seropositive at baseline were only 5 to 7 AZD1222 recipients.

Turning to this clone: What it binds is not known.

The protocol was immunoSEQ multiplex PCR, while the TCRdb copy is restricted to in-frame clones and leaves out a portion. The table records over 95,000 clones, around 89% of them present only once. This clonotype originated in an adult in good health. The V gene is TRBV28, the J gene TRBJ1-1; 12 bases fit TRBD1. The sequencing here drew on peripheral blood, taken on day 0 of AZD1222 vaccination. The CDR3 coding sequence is TGTGCCAGCAGCAGTATACTGATCCGGGACAGGGGGCTGAACACTGAAGCTTTCTTT. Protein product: CASSSILIRDRGLNTEAFF.